Shown below are 28 T cell receptor beta chains from a single sample sequenced in a study of radiotherapy plus CTLA-4 blockade in lung cancer. Data came from immunoSEQ multiplex PCR; TCRdb stores just in-frame clones and leaves some out. The data show about 73,000 clones, around 87% seen once. Sequencing was performed on peripheral blood, taken from a patient treated with radiotherapy plus ipilimumab. These receptors were obtained from a human donor with non-small cell lung cancer that progressed on radiotherapy plus ipilimumab.

The chain has TRBV19 and TRBJ2-1; either TRBD1 or TRBD2 may fit D (5 bases each). The germline gives CDR1 LNHDA, CDR2 SQIVND (reference sequence). This CDR3 contains 13 residues. V was trimmed by 4 bases and J by 8 bases, leaving 12 bases between them. CDR3: CASSKGRDDEQFF. CDR3 bases: TGTGCCAGTAGTAAGGGCAGGGACGATGAGCAGTTCTTC.

V and J are TRBV6-1 and TRBJ2-7; 12 positions agree with TRBD2. The V segment lost 4 bases and the J segment 7 bases; nucleotides outside the gene matches: 8. The CDR3 length is 15 residues. Germline V CDR1 and CDR2: MNHNS, SASEGT. This CDR3 reads CASSGRLAGAAEQYF. The CDR3 nucleotides read TGTGCCAGCAGTGGGAGACTAGCGGGGGCGGCGGAGCAGTACTTC.

The J gene is TRBJ2-2, the V gene TRBV4-1, with unresolved D. V lost 2 bases and J 6 bases, leaving 4 bases between the germline ends. The CDR3 contains 12 residues. Germline CDR1 MGHRA, CDR2 YSYEKL. Written as DNA, the CDR3 is TGCGCCAGCAGCCAAATGGCCGGGGAGCTGTTTTTT. Translated, it gives CASSQMAGELFF.

The sample holds a few counts of this clone. The V gene is TRBV11-1, the J gene TRBJ2-1, with 9 bases aligning to TRBD2. Germline V gene sequence: CDR1 SGHAT, CDR2 FQDESV (reference sequence). V shed 5 bases, J shed 5 bases, and the junction held 7 bases outside the gene matches. CDR3 size: 15 residues. CDR3 sequence (DNA): TGTGCCAGCAGCCGGGGACTAGCCCGCAACAATGAGCAGTTCTTC. Its protein is CASSRGLARNNEQFF.

This chain links TRBV27 with TRBJ2-7; tentatively, D is TRBD2 (5 bases). The CDR3 is 14 residues long. The V gene lost 6 bases and the J gene lost 2 bases, with 14 bases spanning the gap. Germline CDR1 and CDR2: MNHEY and SMNVEV (reference sequence). CDR3 nucleotides: TGTGCCAGCAGCCCGCGGGTTACGACCTACGAGCAGTACTTC. Its protein is CASSPRVTTYEQYF.

The rearrangement joins TRBV30 to TRBJ2-3; 8 positions agree with TRBD2. V lost 0 bases to trimming and J lost 1 base; unmatched junction nucleotides: 3. Germline assignment: CDR1 GTSNPN and CDR2 SVGIG (reference sequence). The CDR3 has 15 residues. The CDR3: CAWSVGAGGTDTQYF. In DNA, the CDR3 is TGTGCCTGGAGTGTGGGAGCGGGAGGCACAGATACGCAGTATTTT.

This chain links TRBV30 with TRBJ2-5; D possibly corresponds to TRBD1 (5 bases). This CDR3 comprises 11 residues. V shed 4 bases and J shed 3 bases, with 6 bases lying between them. Germline lookup yields CDR1 GTSNPN and CDR2 SVGIG (reference sequence). In DNA form, the CDR3 reads TGTGCCTGGACAGGGAAAGAGACCCAGTACTTC. Translated, it gives CAWTGKETQYF.

The J gene is TRBJ2-7, the V gene TRBV21-1. TRBV21-1 is marked as a pseudogene. This CDR3 has 11 residues. The CDR3 DNA reads TGTGCCAGCAAAGGGGATGGGGAGCAGTACGTC. It encodes CASKGDGEQYV.

This clone showed up just a few times. The chain joins TRBV4-2 to TRBJ1-1, with TRBD1 matching over 7 bases. Germline V gives CDR1 LGHNA, CDR2 YNFKEQ. This CDR3 comprises 16 residues. V lost 3 bases and J lost 3; bases outside the gene matches: 10. The CDR3 sequence: CASSQETGIADTEAFF. In DNA, the CDR3 is TGTGCCAGCAGCCAGGAGACAGGGATTGCGGACACTGAAGCTTTCTTT.

V gene TRBV4-1 combines with J gene TRBJ2-5, with a tentative D call TRBD2 (6 bases). The germline V gene encodes CDR1 MGHRA and CDR2 YSYEKL. The V and J ends lost 3 bases and 3 bases respectively, with 17 bases between them. The CDR3 loop spans 16 amino acids. The CDR3 nucleotides are TGCGCCAGCAGCCACCCTGCCGGGACTTCCAAAGAGACCCAGTACTTC. Its protein product is CASSHPAGTSKETQYF.

The chain uses TRBV5-4 and TRBJ1-2; no reliable D call. Looked up from germline, CDR1 is SGHNT and CDR2 is YYREEE (reference sequence). V was clipped by 1 base and J by 4 bases, with 14 bases between them. The CDR3 is 15 residues long. The CDR3 nucleotides are TGTGCCAGCAGCTTGAAGCAGCAGGTTGTCTATGGCTACACCTTC. It yields the protein CASSLKQQVVYGYTF.

The chain has TRBV5-4 and TRBJ1-1, with unresolved D. The CDR3 length is 15 residues. CDR1 is SGHNT and CDR2 is YYREEE in the germline V gene (reference sequence). Between the trimmed V and J ends, which lost 0 bases and 1 base, there was a span of 10 bases. DNA for the CDR3: TGTGCCAGCAGCTTGGGACGGGCGCGGAACACTGAAGCTTTCTTT. It specifies CASSLGRARNTEAFF.

The rearrangement joins TRBV5-1 to TRBJ2-3; 12 bases match TRBD2. This CDR3 spans 17 amino acids. Per the germline V gene, CDR1 is SGHRS and CDR2 is YFSETQ. J lost 0 bases, V lost 4 bases, and 6 bases had no gene match. The CDR3 loop reads CASSQGLAGASTDTQYF. In DNA, the CDR3 is TGCGCCAGCAGCCAGGGACTAGCGGGTGCTAGCACAGATACGCAGTATTTT.

The CDR3 sequence is CASSYDRDTQYF. The CDR3, as DNA: TGTGCCAGCAGTTATGATAGGGATACGCAGTATTTT. The chain is built from TRBV11-2 and TRBJ2-3, with D unresolved. CDR3 length equals 12 residues. Germline-derived CDR1 and CDR2 are SGHAT and FQNNGV. V lost 6 bases and J lost 6, with 10 bases in between.

This chain joins TRBV5-4 and TRBJ2-7; perhaps TRBD1 as D (5 bases). Germline CDR1 and CDR2: SGHNT and YYREEE (reference sequence). The CDR3 runs 14 residues. Trimming left V 0 bases short and J 5 bases short, with 12 bases between. CDR3 DNA sequence: TGTGCCAGCAGCTTGGCCTTCGGCAGGGACGAGCAGTACTTC. It specifies CASSLAFGRDEQYF.

This chain connects TRBV7-9 to TRBJ2-1; TRBD2 matches 7 bases. After removal of 4 bases from V and 0 bases from J, the junction contained 3 bases not matched to a gene. The germline CDR1 and CDR2 sequences are SEHNR and FQNEAQ (reference sequence). This CDR3 is built from 15 residues. The CDR3 nucleotides read TGTGCCAGCAGCTCGGGACTAAGCTCCTACAATGAGCAGTTCTTC. Protein product: CASSSGLSSYNEQFF.

The rearrangement links TRBV5-4 to TRBJ1-5; D not certain. The CDR3 has 12 residues. V was pared by 3 bases and J by 7 bases, with 8 bases between. Germline-derived CDR1 and CDR2 are SGHNT and YYREEE (reference sequence). The CDR3 loop reads CASSWMGQPQHF. The CDR3 DNA follows: TGTGCCAGCAGCTGGATGGGCCAGCCCCAGCATTTT.

V and J are TRBV29-1 and TRBJ2-1; D possibly corresponds to TRBD2 (6 bases). This CDR3 comprises 16 residues. CDR1 SQVTM and CDR2 ANQGSEA come from the germline V gene. V shed 7 bases and J shed 2 bases, with 21 bases lying between them. As DNA, the CDR3 is TGCAGCGCAGCCCTAGGAGCGGGTCTAACCTACAATGAGCAGTTCTTC. Amino acids: CSAALGAGLTYNEQFF.

This clone turned up a few times. This chain uses TRBV7-6 with TRBJ1-1; D not certain. CDR3 length equals 16 residues. The V gene lost 2 bases and the J gene lost 3 bases, with 16 bases spanning the gap. Germline lookup yields CDR1 SGHVS and CDR2 FNYEAQ. CDR3 DNA sequence: TGTGCCAGCAGCTTATTTCTCCGGGGAGAAGACACTGAAGCTTTCTTT. Protein: CASSLFLRGEDTEAFF.

V is TRBV4-2 and J is TRBJ2-1; tentatively, D is TRBD2 (6 bases). CDR3 length: 15 amino acids. V was pared by 3 bases and J by 4 bases, with 13 bases between. Germline CDR1 reads LGHNA; CDR2 reads YNFKEQ. The CDR3 reads CASSQLGGTYNEQFF. For the CDR3, the DNA is TGTGCCAGCAGCCAGCTAGGCGGGACTTACAATGAGCAGTTCTTC.

In its sample, this clone was seen once. CDR3 amino acids: CASSQDRGQGVGYTF. The CDR3 region has the DNA TGCGCCAGCAGCCAAGACAGGGGGCAGGGGGTCGGCTACACCTTC. V gene TRBV4-1 combines with J gene TRBJ1-2, with 8 bases identical to TRBD1. J gave up 8 bases and V 0 bases, and 8 bases lay outside the gene matches. The length of the CDR3 is 15 residues. Germline CDR1 reads MGHRA; CDR2 reads YSYEKL.

The V call is TRBV5-4, the J call TRBJ1-1; D is possibly TRBD1 (6 bases). The CDR3 length is 16 residues. The germline V gene has CDR1 SGHNT and CDR2 YYREEE (reference sequence). Trimming took off 2 bases at V and 3 bases at J, with 17 bases between the two ends. CDR3 region: CASSFGSRGVDTEAFF. In DNA, the CDR3 is TGTGCCAGCAGCTTCGGATCCAGGGGCGTGGACACTGAAGCTTTCTTT.

The chain couples TRBV27 to TRBJ1-1; 12 nucleotides align to TRBD1. The trim removed 5 bases at V and 3 bases at J, leaving 16 bases unmatched. CDR1 is MNHEY, CDR2 SMNVEV, per germline (reference sequence). This CDR3 contains 19 residues. CDR3 sequence: CASSPFSGTGGRLYTEAFF. CDR3 DNA sequence: TGTGCCAGCAGTCCATTTTCCGGGACAGGGGGCAGATTGTACACTGAAGCTTTCTTT.

The chain has TRBV27 and TRBJ2-1, with D perhaps matching TRBD1 (6 bases). The CDR3 spans 14 residues. From germline, CDR1 is MNHEY and CDR2 SMNVEV (reference sequence). V lost 2 bases to trimming and J lost 8 bases, with 13 bases between them. CDR3 bases: TGTGCCAGCAGTTTAAAGGCTCAGGGGTATGAGCAGTTCTTC. Protein product: CASSLKAQGYEQFF.

The rearrangement uses TRBV5-1 and TRBJ2-3; D is unresolved. The CDR3 is made up of 15 amino acids. Germline V gives CDR1 SGHRS, CDR2 YFSETQ. Trimming took off 1 base at V and 0 bases at J, with 9 bases between the two ends. This CDR3 reads CASSLSSASTDTQYF. In DNA, the CDR3 is TGCGCCAGCAGCTTGTCTTCCGCTAGCACAGATACGCAGTATTTT. Supplemented by reference TRBV5-1 and TRBJ2-3, the full variable domain reads KAGVTQTPRYLIKTRGQQVTLSCSPISGHRSVSWYQQTPGQGLQFLFEYFSETQRNKGNFPGRFSGRQFSNSRSEMNVSTLELGDSALYLCASSLSSASTDTQYFGPGTRLTVL.

The chain links TRBV6-6 to TRBJ2-4, with D perhaps matching TRBD2 (6 bases). CDR3 length equals 11 residues. Trimming took 5 bases from V and 8 from J, leaving 7 bases between them. Per the germline V gene, CDR1 is MNHNY and CDR2 is SVGAGI (reference sequence). The CDR3 bases are TGTGCCAGCAGTGCGGGGTACATTCAGTACTTC. Translation gives CASSAGYIQYF.

The chain has TRBV28 and TRBJ2-5; 8 bases agree with TRBD2. Trimming at V came to 5 bases and at J to 6 bases, leaving 5 bases not matched to a gene. The CDR3 runs to 13 residues. CDR1 is MDHEN and CDR2 is SYDVKM in the germline V gene. CDR3 protein: CASSSGSLKTQYF. CDR3 DNA sequence: TGTGCCAGCAGTAGCGGGAGTTTGAAGACCCAGTACTTC.

This sequence joins TRBV7-8 and TRBJ2-7; D gene ambiguous. This CDR3 region has 15 residues. Trimming removed 1 base at V and 2 bases at J, with 12 bases between. Germline assignment: CDR1 SGHVS and CDR2 FQNEAQ. This CDR3 is CASSLGDTIAYEQYV. The DNA of the CDR3 is TGTGCCAGCAGCTTAGGTGACACCATAGCCTACGAGCAGTACGTC.